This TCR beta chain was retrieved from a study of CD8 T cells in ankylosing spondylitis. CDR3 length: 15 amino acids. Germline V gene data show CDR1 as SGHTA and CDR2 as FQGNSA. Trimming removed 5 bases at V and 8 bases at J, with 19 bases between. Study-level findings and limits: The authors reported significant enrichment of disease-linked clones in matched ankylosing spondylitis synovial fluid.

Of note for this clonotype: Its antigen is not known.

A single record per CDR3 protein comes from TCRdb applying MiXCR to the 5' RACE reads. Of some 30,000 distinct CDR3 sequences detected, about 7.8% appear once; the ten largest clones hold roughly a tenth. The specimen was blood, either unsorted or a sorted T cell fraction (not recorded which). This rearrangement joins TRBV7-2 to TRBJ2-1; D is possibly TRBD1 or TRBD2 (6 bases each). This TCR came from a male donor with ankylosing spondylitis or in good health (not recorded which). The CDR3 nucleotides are TGTGCCAGCAGCCCAGGGGACTTTACAATACATGAGCAGTTCTTC. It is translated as CASSPGDFTIHEQFF.